One sample yielded the 32 T cell receptor beta chains listed below, sequenced in a study of CD8 T cells in ankylosing spondylitis (dated by TCRdb to the late 2010s). Preparation of the library involved 5' RACE. TCRdb names Illumina HiSeq 2500 as the instrument used. The public reads were quality trimmed at Q25 with fastp and then assembled into clones with MiXCR by TCRdb, keeping productive beta chains. Records with the same CDR3 protein are collapsed into one entry carrying the most frequent genes and DNA. The sample table holds some 300,000 distinct CDR3 sequences, of which around 21% were seen once. 3% to 4% of the sample rests with the top ten. Sequencing input: blood, either unsorted or a sorted T cell fraction (not recorded which). These receptors were taken from a female donor with ankylosing spondylitis or in good health (not recorded which).

This chain connects TRBV28 to TRBJ2-7, with D perhaps matching TRBD2 (5 bases). The CDR3 covers 13 residues. Germline V gives CDR1 MDHEN, CDR2 SYDVKM. V lost 10 bases to trimming and J lost 5 bases, with 18 bases between them. The CDR3 loop reads CAITGNTYDEQYF. The CDR3 coding sequence is TGTGCCATAACCGGGAACACCTACGACGAGCAGTACTTC.

The V and J genes are TRBV5-6 and TRBJ2-1, with D possibly TRBD1 on 5 matching bases. CDR1 SGHDT and CDR2 YYEEEE come from the germline V gene. This CDR3 has 15 residues. Trimming shortened V by 2 bases and J by 8 bases, and 17 bases separated the two germline ends. The CDR3 loop is CASSLVDTPKHEQFF. CDR3 in DNA: TGTGCCAGCAGCTTAGTGGACACTCCTAAGCATGAGCAGTTCTTC.

V gene TRBV12-3 or TRBV12-4 combines with J gene TRBJ1-1, with TRBD1 matching 10 bases. This CDR3 spans 15 amino acids. The V gene end was trimmed by 7 bases and the J gene end by 2 bases; junction bases not matched to a gene: 7. The CDR3 region is CASTDRGGSNTEAFF. The CDR3 coding sequence is TGTGCCAGCACGGACAGGGGGGGATCTAACACTGAAGCTTTCTTT.

Ten or more counts support this clonotype. J is TRBJ2-1 and V is TRBV20-1, with D possibly being TRBD2 (5 bases). V lost 0 bases and J lost 1, with 13 bases in between. Germline V gene data show CDR1 as DFQATT and CDR2 as SNEGSKA (reference sequence). The CDR3 covers 16 residues. Written as DNA, the CDR3 is TGCAGTGCTAGAGATAGGCGGGTCGCATCCTACAATGAGCAGTTCTTC. As protein: CSARDRRVASYNEQFF.

V is TRBV25-1 and J is TRBJ2-3; D may be TRBD1 (6 bases). The length of the CDR3 is 15 residues. V was shortened by 5 bases and J by 1 base, with 13 bases between the two germline ends. The germline gives CDR1 MGHDK, CDR2 SYGVNS. The CDR3 DNA is TGTGCCAGCAGTATCCCGCAGGGGCGCACAGATACGCAGTATTTT. Its translation is CASSIPQGRTDTQYF.

This chain joins TRBV7-2 and TRBJ2-5; D uncertain. Germline V gives CDR1 SGHTA, CDR2 FQGNSA. The CDR3 contains 13 residues. The V and J ends lost 2 bases and 5 bases respectively, with 9 bases between them. CDR3: CASSLTVSETQYF. The DNA for the CDR3 is TGTGCCAGCAGCTTAACTGTTTCTGAGACCCAGTACTTC. Drawing the rest from reference TRBV7-2 and TRBJ2-5, the complete variable domain is GAGVSQSPSNKVTEKGKDVELRCDPISGHTALYWYRQSLGQGLEFLIYFQGNSAPDKSGLPSDRFSAERTGGSVSTLTIQRTQQEDSAVYLCASSLTVSETQYFGPGTRLLVL.

The chain recombines TRBV6-5 with TRBJ2-2; no clear D gene. V was trimmed by 4 bases and J by 8 bases, leaving 14 bases between them. The germline V gene has CDR1 MNHEY and CDR2 SVGAGI. CDR3 length: 14 amino acids. The CDR3, as DNA: TGTGCCAGCAGTTTGGTGGTAAAACAGGGGGAGCTGTTTTTT. As protein: CASSLVVKQGELFF.

This clonotype was counted between two and nine times. The chain uses TRBV20-1 and TRBJ2-7; D may be TRBD1 (6 bases). CDR1 and CDR2 from the germline V gene are DFQATT and SNEGSKA (reference sequence). V lost 3 bases and J lost 2, with 8 bases in between. This CDR3 is built from 12 residues. The CDR3 region is CSASRGAYEQYF. The DNA for the CDR3 is TGCAGTGCTAGCAGGGGTGCCTACGAGCAGTACTTC.

Remarks on this clonotype: One base away lies a much larger clone, so this may be a sequencing read error. V and J are TRBV29-1 and TRBJ2-7, with a possible D match to TRBD2 (6 bases). Germline V CDR1 and CDR2: SQVTM, ANQGSEA. This CDR3 has 13 residues. In nucleotides, the CDR3 is TGCAGCGCAAGGGACGGAGGGTCCTACGAGGAGTACTTC. Its translation: CSARDGGSYEEYF.

V usage is TRBV11-1 and J usage is TRBJ1-1; D not certain. Between the trimmed V and J ends, which lost 1 base and 11 bases, there was a span of 11 bases. The CDR3 totals 12 residues. The germline V gene has CDR1 SGHAT and CDR2 FQDESV (reference sequence). CDR3 sequence (DNA): TGTGCCAGCAGCTTAGATATAGGAGGCGCTTTCTTT. It yields the protein CASSLDIGGAFF.

J is TRBJ2-7 and V is TRBV4-3; 8 bases agree with TRBD2. This CDR3 region has 15 residues. Trimming cost V 4 bases and J 2 bases; bases outside gene matches: 7. From germline, CDR1 is LGHNA and CDR2 YSLEER. The CDR3: CASSRTSGDTYEQYF. For the CDR3, the DNA is TGCGCCAGCAGCCGAACTAGCGGAGATACCTACGAGCAGTACTTC.

This clonotype has more than one count but fewer than ten. The chain uses TRBV27 and TRBJ2-1; possible D gene TRBD1, 6 bases. The germline CDR1 and CDR2 sequences are MNHEY and SMNVEV (reference sequence). The CDR3 runs 14 residues. V shed 6 bases and J shed 2 bases, with 11 bases lying between them. The CDR3 protein is CASREGHTYNEQFF. The DNA of the CDR3 is TGTGCCAGCAGAGAGGGACATACCTACAATGAGCAGTTCTTC.

In its sample, this clonotype was seen a few times. The V call is TRBV5-1, the J call TRBJ2-7; TRBD1 agrees at 9 bases. The CDR3 covers 15 residues. CDR1 and CDR2 from the germline V gene are SGHRS and YFSETQ. After removal of 4 bases from V and 2 bases from J, the junction contained 7 bases not matched to a gene. The CDR3 bases are TGCGCCAGCAGCCAAGCCGGGACAGGGACCTACGAGCAGTACTTC. This translates into CASSQAGTGTYEQYF.

There are many counts of this clonotype. This rearrangement joins TRBV15 to TRBJ2-5; D ambiguous. CDR1 is LNHNV and CDR2 is YYDKDF in the germline V gene (reference sequence). The germline V and J ends were trimmed by 7 bases and 4 bases, with 13 bases remaining between them. The CDR3 runs to 13 residues. For the CDR3, the DNA is TGTGCCACCACGGCTAGTCCTAGAGAGACCCAGTACTTC. Protein sequence: CATTASPRETQYF.

The chain has TRBV20-1 and TRBJ2-2, with D possibly matching TRBD2 (5 bases). Trimming pared 2 bases from V and 5 bases from J, leaving 12 bases between. The CDR3 has 14 residues. CDR1 is DFQATT, CDR2 SNEGSKA, per germline (reference sequence). CDR3 sequence reads: CSARTTRETGELFF. CDR3 sequence (DNA): TGCAGTGCTAGAACTACTAGAGAAACCGGGGAGCTGTTTTTT.

The table lists this clonotype with a few counts. This chain connects TRBV3-1 to TRBJ2-1; 10 bases align to TRBD2. The V gene's germline CDR1 is LGHDT and CDR2 YNNKEL (reference sequence). The trim removed 0 bases at V and 5 bases at J, leaving 10 bases unmatched. The CDR3 covers 18 residues. CDR3 nucleotides: TGTGCCAGCAGCCAAGATCCCCTAGCGGGAGATCGGAACAATGAGCAGTTCTTC. Translating gives CASSQDPLAGDRNNEQFF.

This clonotype has a handful of counts. The V gene is TRBV23-1, the J gene TRBJ2-1; maybe TRBD2 (6 bases). TRBV23-1 is known as an ORF, though its function is uncertain. With 11 bases removed from V and 8 bases from J, the gap between germline ends came to 22 bases. CDR3 length: 14 residues. CDR3 DNA sequence: TGCGCCTTTCCCAGGGAGCGGGTTCACGATGAGCAGTTCTTC. This translates into CAFPRERVHDEQFF.

This clonotype has only a few counts. For the CDR3, the DNA is TGCAGTGCTACCCCGACAGGAGCTTATGGCTACACCTTC. Its protein product is CSATPTGAYGYTF. This chain connects TRBV20-1 to TRBJ1-2; TRBD1 might be the D (6 bases). The CDR3 extends over 13 amino acids. Trimming removed 4 bases from V and 5 bases from J, with 14 bases in between. Germline V gene sequence: CDR1 DFQATT, CDR2 SNEGSKA (reference sequence).

The V and J genes are TRBV4-3 and TRBJ2-7; TRBD2 matches at 10 bases. CDR3 length: 15 residues. Germline V gene lookup returns CDR1 LGHNA and CDR2 YSLEER. The trim removed 1 base at V and 6 bases at J, leaving 6 bases unmatched. Here the CDR3 reads CASSQGKSGRGEQYF. The CDR3 nucleotides are TGCGCCAGCAGCCAAGGGAAAAGCGGGAGGGGCGAGCAGTACTTC.

The table lists this clonotype with many counts. The chain uses TRBV9 and TRBJ2-7; unclear D gene. CDR3 size: 14 residues. Trimming took off 0 bases at V and 4 bases at J, with 11 bases between the two ends. Per germline, CDR1 SGDLS and CDR2 YYNGEE. The CDR3 sequence is CASSVGPRPYEQYF. The CDR3 coding sequence is TGTGCCAGCAGCGTAGGCCCTCGCCCTTACGAGCAGTACTTC.

V is TRBV4-3 and J is TRBJ2-7; 7 positions agree with TRBD2. The CDR3 sequence is 14 residues long. The ends lost 4 bases at V and 5 bases at J; junction bases unmatched: 8. CDR1 is LGHNA, CDR2 YSLEER, per germline. CDR3: CASSPRLASHEQYF. Written as DNA, the CDR3 is TGCGCCAGCAGCCCCCGACTAGCATCCCACGAGCAGTACTTC.

This clonotype was seen a few times. This chain connects TRBV20-1 to TRBJ2-1, with 10 bases fitting TRBD2. The CDR3 contains 14 residues. CDR1 and CDR2 from the germline V gene are DFQATT and SNEGSKA (reference sequence). V lost 0 bases, J lost 10 bases, and 6 bases stayed unmatched. The CDR3 sequence: CSARDLAGVREQFF. CDR3 bases: TGCAGTGCTAGAGACCTAGCGGGAGTGAGGGAGCAGTTCTTC.

This rearrangement joins TRBV4-2 to TRBJ2-1; TRBD2 matches 7 bases. The germline gives CDR1 LGHNA, CDR2 YNFKEQ. The V gene end was trimmed by 6 bases and the J gene end by 4 bases; junction bases not matched to a gene: 9. The CDR3 has 15 residues. Here the CDR3 reads CASSPGSGDYNEQFF. CDR3 nucleotide sequence: TGTGCCAGCAGTCCCGGGAGCGGGGATTACAATGAGCAGTTCTTC.

This clonotype came up many times. The chain links TRBV29-1 to TRBJ1-1; possibly TRBD1 for D (6 bases). Germline V gene sequence: CDR1 SQVTM, CDR2 ANQGSEA. The CDR3 is 17 amino acids. Trimming removed 7 bases from V and 1 base from J, with 25 bases in between. The chain's CDR3 is CSGSTGLLGPRNTEAFF. In DNA, the CDR3 is TGCAGCGGATCCACAGGGCTACTAGGCCCCAGGAACACTGAAGCTTTCTTT.

This clonotype came up many times. This chain connects TRBV9 to TRBJ2-3; the D is unclear. The CDR3 is made up of 15 amino acids. V was cut by 6 bases and J by 2 bases, with 16 bases left in between. Germline loops: CDR1 SGDLS, CDR2 YYNGEE. This CDR3 reads CASTTAGRTTDTQYF. The CDR3, as DNA: TGTGCCAGCACCACGGCTGGACGAACCACAGATACGCAGTATTTT.

This clonotype was seen only a few times. The chain is built from TRBV20-1 and TRBJ2-2, with D hard to call. Trimming removed 7 bases from V and 5 bases from J, with 17 bases in between. The CDR3 length is 14 residues. Germline V CDR1 and CDR2: DFQATT, SNEGSKA (reference sequence). The CDR3 coding sequence is TGCAGTGTCTGGAGTGGCCCCCAAACCGGGGAGCTGTTTTTT. This translates into CSVWSGPQTGELFF.

This clonotype was detected many times. The chain employs TRBV29-1 and TRBJ2-5, with 7 bases aligning to TRBD2. This CDR3 has 13 amino acids. Germline V CDR1 and CDR2: SQVTM, ANQGSEA. V lost 1 base and J lost 4; bases outside the gene matches: 3. Here the CDR3 reads CSVEGLAGETQYF. In DNA form, the CDR3 reads TGCAGCGTTGAAGGACTAGCAGGAGAGACCCAGTACTTC.

This clonotype was counted between two and nine times. The chain is built from TRBV5-6 and TRBJ2-7, with D possibly TRBD2 on 5 matching bases. This CDR3 spans 18 amino acids. The germline CDR1 and CDR2 sequences are SGHDT and YYEEEE. V was pared by 1 base and J by 7 bases, with 27 bases between. The CDR3 protein is CASSLLSGTSGILREQYF. The CDR3 bases are TGTGCCAGCAGCTTGCTAAGCGGTACCTCGGGGATACTAAGGGAGCAGTACTTC.

The gene calls are TRBV4-3 and TRBJ1-1; unclear D gene. The V gene's germline CDR1 is LGHNA and CDR2 YSLEER. This CDR3 has 15 residues. With 2 bases removed from V and 0 bases from J, the gap between germline ends came to 10 bases. The DNA for the CDR3 is TGCGCCAGCAGCCAAAATCGCGGGGTGAACACTGAAGCTTTCTTT. As protein: CASSQNRGVNTEAFF.

This clonotype was detected only a few times. The rearrangement joins TRBV19 to TRBJ2-7; 7 nucleotides align to TRBD1. This CDR3 has 14 residues. Germline CDR1 LNHDA, CDR2 SQIVND (reference sequence). V shed 5 bases and J 2 bases; nucleotides not matched to a gene: 6. The CDR3 region is CASSEFQGAYEQYF. DNA for the CDR3: TGTGCCAGTAGTGAATTCCAGGGGGCCTACGAGCAGTACTTC.

As DNA, the CDR3 is TGTGCCAGCAGCTTGCCGGGACTAGCGGTGAGGAATGAGCAGTTCTTC. This codes for CASSLPGLAVRNEQFF. The rearrangement links TRBV5-6 to TRBJ2-1, with TRBD2 identical over 11 bases. The CDR3 consists of 16 residues. Per the germline V gene, CDR1 is SGHDT and CDR2 is YYEEEE. Unmatched junction bases numbered 7, after V lost 1 base and J lost 7 bases.

J is TRBJ2-7 and V is TRBV20-1; no firm D call. V shed 6 bases and J shed 6 bases, with 24 bases lying between them. Germline V lookup: CDR1 DFQATT, CDR2 SNEGSKA (reference sequence). The CDR3 sequence is 15 residues long. Here the CDR3 reads CSASWPFLERGEQYF. The CDR3 DNA reads TGCAGTGCCAGTTGGCCTTTCCTGGAGCGTGGCGAGCAGTACTTC.